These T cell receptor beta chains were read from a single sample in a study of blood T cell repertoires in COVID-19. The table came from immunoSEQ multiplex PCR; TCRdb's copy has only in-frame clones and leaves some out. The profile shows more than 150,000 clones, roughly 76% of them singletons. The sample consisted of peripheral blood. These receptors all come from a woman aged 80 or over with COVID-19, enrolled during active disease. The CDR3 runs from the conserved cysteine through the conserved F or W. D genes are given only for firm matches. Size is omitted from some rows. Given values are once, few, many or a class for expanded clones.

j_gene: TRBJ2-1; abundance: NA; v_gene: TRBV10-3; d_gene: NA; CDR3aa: CAISRGSGAINEQFF; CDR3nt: TGTGCCATCAGTAGGGGGAGCGGGGCGATCAATGAGCAGTTCTTC
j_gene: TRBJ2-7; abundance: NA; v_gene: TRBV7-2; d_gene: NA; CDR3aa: CASSLLPGLEQYF; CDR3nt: TGTGCCAGCAGCTTACTTCCGGGACTTGAGCAGTACTTC
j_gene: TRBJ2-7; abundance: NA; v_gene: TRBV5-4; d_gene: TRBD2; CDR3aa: CASSLGASGGSYEQYF; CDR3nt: TGTGCCAGCAGCTTGGGGGCTAGCGGGGGCAGTTACGAGCAGTACTTC
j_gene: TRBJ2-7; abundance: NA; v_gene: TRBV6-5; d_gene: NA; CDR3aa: CASTKGVAYEQYF; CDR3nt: TGTGCCAGCACTAAGGGGGTTGCCTACGAGCAGTACTTC
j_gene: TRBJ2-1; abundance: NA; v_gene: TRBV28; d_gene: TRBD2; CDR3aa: CASSFGGGRFSEQFF; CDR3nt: TGTGCCAGCAGTTTCGGAGGCGGGAGGTTTAGTGAGCAGTTCTTC
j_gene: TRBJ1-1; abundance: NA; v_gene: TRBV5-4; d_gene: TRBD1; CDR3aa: CASSTGQLNTEAFF; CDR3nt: TGTGCCAGCAGCACGGGACAGCTGAACACTGAAGCTTTCTTT
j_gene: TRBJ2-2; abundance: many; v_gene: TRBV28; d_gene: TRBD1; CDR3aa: CASSSDAPWTGVRTGELFF; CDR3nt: TGTGCCAGCAGTTCGGACGCTCCCTGGACAGGGGTACGCACCGGGGAGCTGTTTTTT
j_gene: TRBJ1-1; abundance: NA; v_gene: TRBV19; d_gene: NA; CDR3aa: CASSASWTEAFF; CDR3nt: TGTGCCAGTAGTGCGAGTTGGACTGAAGCTTTCTTT
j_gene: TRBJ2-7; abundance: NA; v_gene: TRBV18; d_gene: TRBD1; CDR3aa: CASSPTGYEQYF; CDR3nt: TGTGCCAGCTCGCCGACAGGGTACGAGCAGTACTTC
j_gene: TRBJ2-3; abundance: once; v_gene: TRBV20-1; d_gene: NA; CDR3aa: CSASPSAAGVFTDTQYF; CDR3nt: TGCAGTGCTAGTCCCTCGGCGGCAGGGGTCTTCACAGATACGCAGTATTTT
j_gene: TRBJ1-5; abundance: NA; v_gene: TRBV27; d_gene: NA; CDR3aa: CASSYTGFSNQPQHF; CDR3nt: TGTGCCAGCAGTTATACAGGGTTTAGCAATCAGCCCCAGCATTTT
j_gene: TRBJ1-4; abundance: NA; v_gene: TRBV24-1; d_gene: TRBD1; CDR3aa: CATSDPGTGDNEKLFF; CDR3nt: TGTGCCACCAGTGATCCGGGGACAGGGGATAATGAAAAACTGTTTTTT
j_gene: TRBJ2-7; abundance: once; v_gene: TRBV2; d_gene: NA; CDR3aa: CASSGLFIQVQIYEQYF; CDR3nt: TGTGCCAGCAGTGGTTTGTTTATTCAGGTTCAGATCTACGAGCAGTACTTC
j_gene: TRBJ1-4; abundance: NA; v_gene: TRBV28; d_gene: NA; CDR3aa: CASSFYGSRRTNEKLFF; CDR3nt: TGTGCCAGCAGTTTCTACGGGAGCCGGCGGACTAATGAAAAACTGTTTTTT
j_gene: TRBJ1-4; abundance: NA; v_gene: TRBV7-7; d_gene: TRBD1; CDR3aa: CASSLEGDRGFLREKLFF; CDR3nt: TGTGCCAGCAGCTTAGAAGGGGACAGGGGTTTTTTACGAGAAAAACTGTTTTTT